Listed here is a single T cell receptor (beta chain). The data belong to a study of T cells in narcolepsy. Sequencing used immunoSEQ multiplex PCR; TCRdb keeps in-frame clones, though not all of them. Of some 23,000 clones listed, almost 85% are singletons. Germline V gene sequence: CDR1 SGHRS, CDR2 YFSETQ. V dropped 3 bases and J dropped 4 bases, with 11 bases sitting between them. The CDR3 has 13 amino acids. This chain uses TRBV5-1 with TRBJ2-7, with a weak D call TRBD2 (6 bases). Sequencing was done on a sample of CD45RA- memory CD4+ T cells from PBMCs. This sequence originates from a human donor with narcolepsy. The CDR3 DNA is TGCGCCAGCAGCTCATCGGGGGATTACGAGCAGTACTTC. Amino acids: CASSSSGDYEQYF.